Included here is one TCR beta chain sequence, with context. Its antigen is as yet unknown. TCRdb re-called the reads through MiXCR, storing one row per CDR3 protein. In the table there are fewer than 350,000 distinct CDR3 sequences, around 9.5% of which are singletons. The data originate from a study of T cell repertoires in cytomegalovirus infection. Whole-study context: From public TCR beta signatures came an indication of both CMV infection and matching HLA type.

Germline V CDR1 and CDR2: LGHNA, YSLEER. V was clipped by 0 bases and J by 0 bases, with 10 bases between them. CDR3 length: 16 amino acids. Findings and limits, study-wide: Cumulative public TCR beta family frequency identified CMV carriers with the relevant HLA. In two of eight donors, the top clonotype was HLA-C-restricted CMV-specific.

This chain joins TRBV4-3 and TRBJ2-3; D possibly corresponds to TRBD1 (5 bases). This sequence originates from a human donor in good health (CMV status not recorded). Some clones in this sample may be carry-over from other donors' samples. The sequenced material came from PBMCs. The CDR3 DNA reads TGCGCCAGCAGCCAAGATTCGCAGGGAAGCACAGATACGCAGTATTTT. It is translated as CASSQDSQGSTDTQYF.